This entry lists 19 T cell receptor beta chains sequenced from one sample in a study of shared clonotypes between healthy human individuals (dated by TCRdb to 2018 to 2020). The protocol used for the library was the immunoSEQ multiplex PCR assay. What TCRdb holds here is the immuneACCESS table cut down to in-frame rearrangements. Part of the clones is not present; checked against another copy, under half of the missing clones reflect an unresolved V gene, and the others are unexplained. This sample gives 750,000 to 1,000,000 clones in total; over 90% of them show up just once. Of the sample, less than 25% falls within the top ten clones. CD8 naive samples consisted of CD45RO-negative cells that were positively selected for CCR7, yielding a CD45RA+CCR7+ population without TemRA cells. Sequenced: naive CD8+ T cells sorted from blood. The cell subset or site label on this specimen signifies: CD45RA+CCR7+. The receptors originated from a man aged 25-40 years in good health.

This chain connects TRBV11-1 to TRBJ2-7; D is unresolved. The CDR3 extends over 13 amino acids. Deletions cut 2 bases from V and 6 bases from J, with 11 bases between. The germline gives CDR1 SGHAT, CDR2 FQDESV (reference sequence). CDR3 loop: CASSLTRSGEQYF. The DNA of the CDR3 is TGTGCCAGCAGCTTAACACGTTCGGGCGAGCAGTACTTC.

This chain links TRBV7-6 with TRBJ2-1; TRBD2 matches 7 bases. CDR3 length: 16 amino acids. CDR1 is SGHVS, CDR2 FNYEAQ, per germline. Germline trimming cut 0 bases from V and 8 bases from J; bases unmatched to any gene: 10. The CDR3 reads CASSLAPTSRTHEQFF. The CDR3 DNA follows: TGTGCCAGCAGCTTAGCTCCGACTAGCAGGACCCATGAGCAGTTCTTC. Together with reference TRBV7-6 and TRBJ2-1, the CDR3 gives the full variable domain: GAGVSQSPRYKVTKRGQDVALRCDPISGHVSLYWYRQALGQGPEFLTYFNYEAQQDKSGLPNDRFSAERPEGSISTLTIQRTEQRDSAMYRCASSLAPTSRTHEQFFGPGTRLTVL.

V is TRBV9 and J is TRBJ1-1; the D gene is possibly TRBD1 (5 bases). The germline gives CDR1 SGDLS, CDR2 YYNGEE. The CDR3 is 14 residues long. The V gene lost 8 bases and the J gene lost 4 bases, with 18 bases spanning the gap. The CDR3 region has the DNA TGTGCCAGTACCGAAATGGGGGGGATCACTGAAGCTTTCTTT. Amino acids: CASTEMGGITEAFF.

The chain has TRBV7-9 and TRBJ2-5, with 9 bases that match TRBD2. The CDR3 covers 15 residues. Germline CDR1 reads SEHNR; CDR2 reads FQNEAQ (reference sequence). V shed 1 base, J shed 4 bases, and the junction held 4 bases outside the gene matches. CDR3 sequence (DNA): TGTGCCAGCAGCTTAGTAGCGGGAGAAGGAGAGACCCAGTACTTC. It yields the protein CASSLVAGEGETQYF.

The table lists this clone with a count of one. This CDR3 reads CASSFLSTLDTQYF. CDR3 bases: TGTGCCAGCAGTTTTTTGAGCACACTTGATACGCAGTATTTT. The chain employs TRBV27 and TRBJ2-3; unclear D gene. V shed 3 bases and J shed 6 bases, with 13 bases lying between them. Germline V lookup: CDR1 MNHEY, CDR2 SMNVEV (reference sequence). The CDR3 is made up of 14 amino acids.

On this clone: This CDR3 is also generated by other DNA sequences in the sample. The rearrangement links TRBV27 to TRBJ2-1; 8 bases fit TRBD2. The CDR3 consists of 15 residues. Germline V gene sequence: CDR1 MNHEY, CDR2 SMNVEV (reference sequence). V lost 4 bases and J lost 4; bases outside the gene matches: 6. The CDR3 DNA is TGTGCCAGCAGTTCAGGACTAGCAGCTTACAATGAGCAGTTCTTC. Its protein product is CASSSGLAAYNEQFF.

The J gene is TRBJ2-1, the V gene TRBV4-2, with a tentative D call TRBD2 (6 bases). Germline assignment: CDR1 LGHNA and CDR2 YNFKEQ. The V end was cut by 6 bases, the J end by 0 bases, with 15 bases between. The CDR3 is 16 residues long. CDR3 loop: CASRGEEGSSYNEQFF. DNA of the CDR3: TGTGCCAGCAGGGGGGAGGAGGGTAGCTCCTACAATGAGCAGTTCTTC.

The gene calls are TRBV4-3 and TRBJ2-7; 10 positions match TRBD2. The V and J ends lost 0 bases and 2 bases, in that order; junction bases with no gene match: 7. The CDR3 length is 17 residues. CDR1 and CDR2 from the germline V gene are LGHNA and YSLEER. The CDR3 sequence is CASSQEAGLADAYEQYF. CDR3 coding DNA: TGCGCCAGCAGCCAAGAGGCTGGACTAGCGGATGCCTACGAGCAGTACTTC.

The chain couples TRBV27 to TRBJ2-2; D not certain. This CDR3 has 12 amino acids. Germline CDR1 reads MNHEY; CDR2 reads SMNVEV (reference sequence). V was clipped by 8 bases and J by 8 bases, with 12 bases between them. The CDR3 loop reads CASGKAGGELFF. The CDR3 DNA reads TGTGCCAGCGGGAAGGCAGGTGGGGAGCTGTTTTTT.

The CDR3 sequence: CASSPPPQLGEAFF. The CDR3 coding sequence is TGTGCCAGCTCACCCCCTCCACAGCTGGGTGAAGCTTTCTTT. J is TRBJ1-1 and V is TRBV18, with D uncertain. Trimming shortened V by 3 bases and J by 7 bases, and 15 bases separated the two germline ends. The CDR3 is 14 residues long. From germline, CDR1 is KGHSH and CDR2 LQKENI.

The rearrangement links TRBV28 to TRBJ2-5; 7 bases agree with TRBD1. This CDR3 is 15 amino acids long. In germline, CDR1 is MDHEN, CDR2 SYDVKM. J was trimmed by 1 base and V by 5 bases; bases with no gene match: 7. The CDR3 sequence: CASSPGTVLQETQYF. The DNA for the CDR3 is TGTGCCAGCAGTCCCGGGACAGTCCTCCAAGAGACCCAGTACTTC. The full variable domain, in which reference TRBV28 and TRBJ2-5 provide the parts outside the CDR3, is DVKVTQSSRYLVKRTGEKVFLECVQDMDHENMFWYRQDPGLGLRLIYFSYDVKMKEKGDIPEGYSVSREKKERFSLILESASTNQTSMYLCASSPGTVLQETQYFGPGTRLLVL.

The CDR3 reads CASSFADGSYEQYF. The CDR3 nucleotides read TGCGCCAGCAGCTTTGCGGACGGGAGCTACGAGCAGTACTTC. This chain uses TRBV5-1 with TRBJ2-7; TRBD2 might be the D (6 bases). In germline, CDR1 is SGHRS, CDR2 YFSETQ. V was trimmed by 2 bases and J by 3 bases, leaving 12 bases between them. There are 14 residues in the CDR3.

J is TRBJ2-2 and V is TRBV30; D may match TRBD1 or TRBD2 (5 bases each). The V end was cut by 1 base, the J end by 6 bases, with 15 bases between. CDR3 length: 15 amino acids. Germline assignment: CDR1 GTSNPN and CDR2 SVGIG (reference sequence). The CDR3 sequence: CAWSARGVSAGELFF. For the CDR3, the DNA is TGTGCCTGGAGTGCAAGGGGAGTGAGCGCCGGGGAGCTGTTTTTT. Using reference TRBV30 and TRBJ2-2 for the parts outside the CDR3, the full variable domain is SQTIHQWPATLVQPVGSPLSLECTVEGTSNPNLYWYRQAAGRGLQLLFYSVGIGQISSEVPQNLSASRPQDRQFILSSKKLLLSDSGFYLCAWSARGVSAGELFFGEGSRLTVL.

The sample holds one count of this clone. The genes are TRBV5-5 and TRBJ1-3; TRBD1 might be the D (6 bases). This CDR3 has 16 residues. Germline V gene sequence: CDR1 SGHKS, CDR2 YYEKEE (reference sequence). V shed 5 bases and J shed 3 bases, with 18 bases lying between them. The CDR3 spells CASRPSGGDSGNTIYF. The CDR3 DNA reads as TGTGCCAGCAGACCTTCGGGGGGCGATAGTGGAAACACCATATATTTT.

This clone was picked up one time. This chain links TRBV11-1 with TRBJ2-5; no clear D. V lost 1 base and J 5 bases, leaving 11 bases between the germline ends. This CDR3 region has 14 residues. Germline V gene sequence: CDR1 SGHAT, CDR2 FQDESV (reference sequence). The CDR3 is CASSLVGSGETQYF. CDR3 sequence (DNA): TGTGCCAGCAGCTTAGTAGGGTCCGGGGAGACCCAGTACTTC.

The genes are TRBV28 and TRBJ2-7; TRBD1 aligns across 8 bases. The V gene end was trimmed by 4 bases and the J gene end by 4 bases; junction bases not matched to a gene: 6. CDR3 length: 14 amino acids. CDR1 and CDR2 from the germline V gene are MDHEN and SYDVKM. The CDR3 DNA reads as TGTGCCAGCAGTTACGGGGACAGGTCTTACGAGCAGTACTTC. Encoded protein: CASSYGDRSYEQYF.

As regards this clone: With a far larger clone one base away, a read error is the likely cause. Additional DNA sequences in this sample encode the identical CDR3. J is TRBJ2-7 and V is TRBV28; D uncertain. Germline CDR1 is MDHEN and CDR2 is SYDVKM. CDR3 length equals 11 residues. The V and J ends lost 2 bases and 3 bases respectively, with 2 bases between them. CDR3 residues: CASSLNYEQYF. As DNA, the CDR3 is TGTGCCAGCAGTTTAAACTACGAGCAGTACTTC.

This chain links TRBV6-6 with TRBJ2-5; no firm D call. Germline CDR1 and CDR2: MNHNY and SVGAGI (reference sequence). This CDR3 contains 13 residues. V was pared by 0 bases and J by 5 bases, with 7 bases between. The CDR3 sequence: CASSYSRWETQYF. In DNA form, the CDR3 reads TGTGCCAGCAGTTACTCTAGATGGGAGACCCAGTACTTC.

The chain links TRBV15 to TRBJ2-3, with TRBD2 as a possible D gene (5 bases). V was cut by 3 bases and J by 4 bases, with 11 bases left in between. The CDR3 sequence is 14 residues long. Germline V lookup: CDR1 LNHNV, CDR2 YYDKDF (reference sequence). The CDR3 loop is CATSSLVGADTQYF. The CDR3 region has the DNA TGTGCCACCAGCAGCCTTGTCGGGGCAGATACGCAGTATTTT.